This T cell receptor (beta chain) was observed in a study of human T cells and chemical hapten exposure. On the study more broadly: TCR yields per sample varied, mainly owing to small pooled library volume differences. Broader study findings: Expanded TCRs created a significantly greater count of big CDR3 similarity clusters than controls did.

In TCRdb, the RACE reads were re-called with MiXCR into one record per CDR3 protein. The sample lists 95,000 to 150,000 distinct CDR3 sequences; roughly 15% were seen once. There are a few counts of this clonotype. The target antigen is unknown. Time point reported: patch test 1, 2 weeks after DPC sensitization. Noted treatment: therapeutic diphenylcyclopropenone sensitization with weekly scalp DPC. At every patch-test visit, blood was drawn before the patch test was applied. The length of the CDR3 is 15 residues. CDR1 and CDR2 (germline): LGHDT, YNNKEL (reference sequence). Between the trimmed V and J ends, which lost 1 base and 3 bases, there was a span of 10 bases.

Sequences were derived from whole blood, sampled in connection with sensitization to the hapten diphenylcyclopropenone (DPC). This chain links TRBV3-1 with TRBJ2-1; the D gene is possibly TRBD1 (6 bases). This clonotype was obtained from a man aged 18 to 29 with alopecia areata. Some clones in this sample may be carry-over from other donors' samples. The CDR3 DNA reads TGTGCCAGCAGCCAAGGGCCAGGGGTCTACAATGAGCAGTTCTTC. Translated: CASSQGPGVYNEQFF.